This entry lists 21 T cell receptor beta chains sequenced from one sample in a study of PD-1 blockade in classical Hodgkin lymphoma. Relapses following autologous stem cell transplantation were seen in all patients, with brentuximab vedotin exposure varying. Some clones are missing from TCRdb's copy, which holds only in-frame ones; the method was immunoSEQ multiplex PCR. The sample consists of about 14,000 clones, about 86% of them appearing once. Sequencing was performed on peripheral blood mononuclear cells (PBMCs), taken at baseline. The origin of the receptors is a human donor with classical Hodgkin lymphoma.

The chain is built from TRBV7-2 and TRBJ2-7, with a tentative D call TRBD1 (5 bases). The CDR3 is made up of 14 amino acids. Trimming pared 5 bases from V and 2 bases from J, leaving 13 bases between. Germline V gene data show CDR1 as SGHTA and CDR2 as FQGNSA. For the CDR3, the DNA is TGTGCCAGCAGCAAGGGGTCTGGTCCCTACGAGCAGTACTTC. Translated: CASSKGSGPYEQYF.

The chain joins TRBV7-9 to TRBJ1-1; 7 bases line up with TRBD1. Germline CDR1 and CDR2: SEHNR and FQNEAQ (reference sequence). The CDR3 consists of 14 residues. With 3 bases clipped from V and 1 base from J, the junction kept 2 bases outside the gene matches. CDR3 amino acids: CASSFRQGNTEAFF. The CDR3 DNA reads TGTGCCAGCAGCTTTAGACAGGGGAACACTGAAGCTTTCTTT.

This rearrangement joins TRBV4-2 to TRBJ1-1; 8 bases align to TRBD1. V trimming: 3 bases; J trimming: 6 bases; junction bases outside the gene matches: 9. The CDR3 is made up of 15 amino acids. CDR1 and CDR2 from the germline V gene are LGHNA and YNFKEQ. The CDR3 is CASSQTGAGTSEAFF. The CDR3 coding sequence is TGTGCCAGCAGCCAGACAGGGGCGGGAACCTCTGAAGCTTTCTTT.

CDR3 loop: CASSPPGFLTQYF. CDR3 coding DNA: TGTGCCAGCAGCCCCCCAGGCTTTCTGACCCAGTACTTC. V usage is TRBV7-2 and J usage is TRBJ2-5; D not certain. CDR3 length: 13 residues. The germline V gene has CDR1 SGHTA and CDR2 FQGNSA. V lost 5 bases, J lost 7 bases, and 14 bases lay in between.

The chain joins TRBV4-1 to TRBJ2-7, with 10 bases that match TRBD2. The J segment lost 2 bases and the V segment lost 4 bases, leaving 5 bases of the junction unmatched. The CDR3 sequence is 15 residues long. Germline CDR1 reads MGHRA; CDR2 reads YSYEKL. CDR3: CASSLLAGETYEQYF. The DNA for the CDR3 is TGCGCCAGCAGCCTGCTAGCGGGAGAGACCTACGAGCAGTACTTC.

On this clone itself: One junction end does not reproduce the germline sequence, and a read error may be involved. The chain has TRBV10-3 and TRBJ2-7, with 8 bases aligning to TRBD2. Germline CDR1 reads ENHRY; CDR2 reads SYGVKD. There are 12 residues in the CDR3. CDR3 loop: CAISGGAGGPNF. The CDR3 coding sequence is TGTGCCATCAGTGGAGGTGCGGGAGGTCCAAACTTC.

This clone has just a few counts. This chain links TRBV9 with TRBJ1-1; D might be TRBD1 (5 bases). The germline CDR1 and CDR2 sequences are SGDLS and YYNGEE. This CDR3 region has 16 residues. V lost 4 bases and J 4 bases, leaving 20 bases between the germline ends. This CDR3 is CASSPPGQGKGTEAFF. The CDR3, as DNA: TGTGCCAGCAGCCCGCCAGGGCAGGGCAAGGGCACTGAAGCTTTCTTT. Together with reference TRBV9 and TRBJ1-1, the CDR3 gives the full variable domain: DSGVTQTPKHLITATGQRVTLRCSPRSGDLSVYWYQQSLDQGLQFLIQYYNGEERAKGNILERFSAQQFPDLHSELNLSSLELGDSALYFCASSPPGQGKGTEAFFGQGTRLTVV.

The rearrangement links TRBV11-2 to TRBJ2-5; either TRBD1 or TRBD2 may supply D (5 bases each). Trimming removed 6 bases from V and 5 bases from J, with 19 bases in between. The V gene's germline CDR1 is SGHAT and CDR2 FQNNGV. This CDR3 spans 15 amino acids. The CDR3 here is CASSLGPSNRETQYF. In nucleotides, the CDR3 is TGTGCCAGCAGTTTGGGACCATCTAACCGGGAGACCCAGTACTTC.

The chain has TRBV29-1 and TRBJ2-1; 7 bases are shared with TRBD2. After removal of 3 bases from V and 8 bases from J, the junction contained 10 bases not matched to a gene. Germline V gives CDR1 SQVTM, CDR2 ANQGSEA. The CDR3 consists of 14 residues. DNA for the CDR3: TGCAGCGTTGATGGGGGGGGTTCAGGCGATGAGCAGTTCTTC. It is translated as CSVDGGGSGDEQFF.

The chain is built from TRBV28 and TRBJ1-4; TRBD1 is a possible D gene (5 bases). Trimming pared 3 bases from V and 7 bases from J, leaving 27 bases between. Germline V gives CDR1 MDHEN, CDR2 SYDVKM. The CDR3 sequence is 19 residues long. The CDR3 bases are TGTGCCAGCAGTTTTCTCTCCAACTGGGAGTCCGGGGCTCGTGAAAAACTGTTTTTT. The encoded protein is CASSFLSNWESGAREKLFF.

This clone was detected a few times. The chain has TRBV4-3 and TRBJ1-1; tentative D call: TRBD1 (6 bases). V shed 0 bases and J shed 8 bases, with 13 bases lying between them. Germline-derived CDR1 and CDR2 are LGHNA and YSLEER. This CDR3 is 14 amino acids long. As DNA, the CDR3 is TGCGCCAGCAGCCAAGATGGCGGGGGCCTCGAAGCTTTCTTT. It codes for CASSQDGGGLEAFF.

The CDR3 coding sequence is TGTGCCTGGAGTGAGGGTGGGGGCGCTCCCTTTACCACTGAAGCTTTCTTT. Encoded protein: CAWSEGGGAPFTTEAFF. The J gene is TRBJ1-1, the V gene TRBV30, with TRBD1 as a possible D gene (6 bases). Germline CDR1 and CDR2: GTSNPN and SVGIG (reference sequence). With 1 base removed from V and 4 bases from J, the gap between germline ends came to 22 bases. CDR3 length: 17 residues.

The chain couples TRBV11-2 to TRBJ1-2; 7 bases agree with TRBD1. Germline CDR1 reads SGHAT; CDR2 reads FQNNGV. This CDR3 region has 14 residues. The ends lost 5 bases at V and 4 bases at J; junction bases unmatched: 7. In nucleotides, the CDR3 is TGTGCCAGCAGCCGATACAGGGGCGGCTATGGCTACACCTTC. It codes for CASSRYRGGYGYTF.

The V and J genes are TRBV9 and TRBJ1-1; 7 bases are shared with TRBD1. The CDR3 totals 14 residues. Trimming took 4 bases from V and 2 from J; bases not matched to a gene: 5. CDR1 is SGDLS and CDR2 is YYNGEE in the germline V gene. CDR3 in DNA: TGTGCCAGCAGCCCGACAGGGCCAAACACTGAAGCTTTCTTT. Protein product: CASSPTGPNTEAFF.

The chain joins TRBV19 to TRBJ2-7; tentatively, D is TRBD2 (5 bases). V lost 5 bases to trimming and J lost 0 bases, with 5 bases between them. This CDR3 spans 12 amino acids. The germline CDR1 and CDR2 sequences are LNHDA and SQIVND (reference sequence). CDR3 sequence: CASSEGSYEQYF. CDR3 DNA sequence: TGTGCCAGTAGTGAGGGCTCCTACGAGCAGTACTTC.

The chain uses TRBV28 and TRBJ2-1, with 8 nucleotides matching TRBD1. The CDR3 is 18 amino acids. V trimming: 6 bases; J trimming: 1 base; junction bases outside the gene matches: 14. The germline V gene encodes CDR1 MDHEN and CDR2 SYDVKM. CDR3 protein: CASSWDRIEPDSYNEQFF. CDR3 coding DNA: TGTGCCAGCAGCTGGGACAGGATTGAGCCCGATTCCTACAATGAGCAGTTCTTC. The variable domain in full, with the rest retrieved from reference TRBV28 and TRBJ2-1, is DVKVTQSSRYLVKRTGEKVFLECVQDMDHENMFWYRQDPGLGLRLIYFSYDVKMKEKGDIPEGYSVSREKKERFSLILESASTNQTSMYLCASSWDRIEPDSYNEQFFGPGTRLTVL.

The CDR3 region has the DNA TGTGCCATCAAGGGGGATCTCCCCCATCTTTACAATGAGCAGTTCTTC. It translates to CAIKGDLPHLYNEQFF. The V and J genes are TRBV10-3 and TRBJ2-1; a possible D gene is TRBD1 (6 bases). V was pared by 7 bases and J by 4 bases, with 20 bases between. The CDR3 extends over 16 amino acids. Germline V gene sequence: CDR1 ENHRY, CDR2 SYGVKD.

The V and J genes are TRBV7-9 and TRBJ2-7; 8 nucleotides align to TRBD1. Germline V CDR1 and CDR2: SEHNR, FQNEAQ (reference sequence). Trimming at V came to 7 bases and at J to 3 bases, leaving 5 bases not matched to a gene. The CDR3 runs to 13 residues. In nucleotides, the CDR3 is TGTGCCAGCAAGGACAGGGAGGACTACGAGCAGTACTTC. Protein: CASKDREDYEQYF.

The CDR3 coding sequence is TGTGCCATCAAAGCTCAAGGCTCTGAAGCTTTCTTT. Amino acids: CAIKAQGSEAFF. The chain couples TRBV10-3 to TRBJ1-1; D is undetermined. The CDR3 length is 12 residues. V was trimmed by 7 bases and J by 6 bases, leaving 12 bases between them. Germline loops: CDR1 ENHRY, CDR2 SYGVKD.

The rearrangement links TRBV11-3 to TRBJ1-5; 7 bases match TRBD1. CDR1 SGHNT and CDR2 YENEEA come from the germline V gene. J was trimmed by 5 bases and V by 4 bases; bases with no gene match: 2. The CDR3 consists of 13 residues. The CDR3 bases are TGTGCCAGCAGCTGGGACAGAGATCAGCCCCAGCATTTT. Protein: CASSWDRDQPQHF.

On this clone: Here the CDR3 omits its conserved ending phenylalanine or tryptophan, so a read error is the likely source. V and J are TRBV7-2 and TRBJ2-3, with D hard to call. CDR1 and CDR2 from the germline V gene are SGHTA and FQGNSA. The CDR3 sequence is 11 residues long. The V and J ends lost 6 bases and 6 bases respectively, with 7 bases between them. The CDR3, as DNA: TGTGCCAGCAGTCTCACGGATACGCAGTATTCT. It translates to CASSLTDTQYS.